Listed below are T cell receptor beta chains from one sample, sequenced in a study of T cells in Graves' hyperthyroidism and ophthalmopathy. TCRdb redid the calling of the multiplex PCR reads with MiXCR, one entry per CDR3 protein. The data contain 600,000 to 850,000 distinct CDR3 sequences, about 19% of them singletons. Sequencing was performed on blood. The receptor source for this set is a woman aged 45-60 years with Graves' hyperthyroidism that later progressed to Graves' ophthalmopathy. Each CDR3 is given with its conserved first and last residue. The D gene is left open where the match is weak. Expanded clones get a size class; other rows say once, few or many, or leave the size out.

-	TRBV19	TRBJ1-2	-	CASSISGRTNYGYTF	TGTGCCAGTAGTATATCCGGCAGGACTAACTATGGCTACACCTTC
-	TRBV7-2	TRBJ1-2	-	CASSPSSPKEGTF	TGTGCCAGTAGCCCCAGTAGCCCCAAAGAAGGCACCTTC
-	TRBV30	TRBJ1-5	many	CAWTSQYSNQPQHF	TGTGCCTGGACTTCTCAGTATAGCAATCAGCCCCAGCATTTT
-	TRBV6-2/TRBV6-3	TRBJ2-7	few	CASSYGTQSSYEQYF	TGTGCCAGCAGTTACGGGACCCAAAGCTCCTACGAGCAGTACTTC
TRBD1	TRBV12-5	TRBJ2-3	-	CASGRGTGADTQYF	TGTGCTAGTGGTAGGGGGACAGGCGCAGATACGCAGTATTTT
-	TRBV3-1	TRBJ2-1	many	CASRASARNEQFF	TGTGCCAGCAGAGCTAGCGCTCGGAATGAGCAGTTCTTC
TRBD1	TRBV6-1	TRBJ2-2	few	CASKPTGGRGELFF	TGTGCCAGCAAGCCCACAGGGGGACGCGGGGAGCTGTTTTTT
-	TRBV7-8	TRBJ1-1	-	CASSLTFLGNTEAFF	TGTGCCAGCAGCTTAACCTTCTTAGGGAATACTGAAGCTTTCTTT
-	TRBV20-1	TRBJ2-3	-	CSARDTKLTTDTQYF	TGCAGTGCTAGAGATACGAAACTAACTACAGATACGCAGTATTTT
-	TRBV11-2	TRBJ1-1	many	CASGDKPNTEAFF	TGTGCCAGCGGGGACAAACCGAACACTGAAGCTTTCTTT
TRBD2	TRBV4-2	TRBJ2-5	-	CASSQDHAGGGQETQYF	TGTGCCAGCAGCCAAGATCATGCGGGGGGAGGGCAAGAGACCCAGTACTTC
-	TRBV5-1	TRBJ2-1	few	CASRLRGRGESYNEQFF	TGCGCCAGCAGGCTGAGGGGGCGGGGGGAATCCTACAATGAGCAGTTCTTC
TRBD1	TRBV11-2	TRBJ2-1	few	CASSFPGQGESYNEQFF	TGTGCCAGCAGCTTTCCGGGACAGGGGGAATCCTACAATGAGCAGTTCTTC
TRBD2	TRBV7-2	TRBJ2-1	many	CASSLFGGDYNEQFF	TGTGCCAGCAGCTTATTCGGGGGGGATTACAATGAGCAGTTCTTC
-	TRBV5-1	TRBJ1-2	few	CASSQTYSHGYTF	TGCGCCAGCAGCCAAACTTACAGTCATGGCTACACCTTC
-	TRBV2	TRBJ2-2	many	CASDFQSTGELFF	TGTGCCAGCGACTTCCAATCCACCGGGGAGCTGTTTTTT
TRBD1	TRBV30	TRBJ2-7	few	CAWRPGTGEYEQYF	TGTGCCTGGAGGCCCGGGACAGGGGAATACGAGCAGTACTTC
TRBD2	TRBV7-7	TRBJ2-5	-	CASSSQGTTETQYF	TGTGCTAGCAGCTCCCAAGGGACTACAGAGACCCAGTACTTC
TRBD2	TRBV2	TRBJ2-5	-	CASRPLAGVETQYF	TGTGCCAGCAGGCCCCTAGCGGGGGTTGAGACCCAGTACTTC
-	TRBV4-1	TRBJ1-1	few	CASSLEQRLNTEAFF	TGCGCCAGCAGCTTAGAACAGCGCCTGAACACTGAAGCTTTCTTT
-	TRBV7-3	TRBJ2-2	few	CASSLNFHTGELFF	TGTGCCAGCAGCTTAAATTTTCACACCGGGGAGCTGTTTTTT
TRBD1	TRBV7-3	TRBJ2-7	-	CASGTDREDEQYF	TGTGCCTCCGGTACGGACAGGGAGGACGAGCAGTACTTC
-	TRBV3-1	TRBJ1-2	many	CASSRGDYGYTF	TGTGCCAGCAGCCGGGGGGATTATGGCTACACCTTC
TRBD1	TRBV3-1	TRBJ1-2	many	CASSGGTEGPRLYGYTF	TGTGCCAGCAGCGGGGGGACAGAGGGCCCCAGATTATATGGCTACACCTTC
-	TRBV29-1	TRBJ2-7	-	CSAGTPFSYEQYF	TGCAGCGCGGGGACTCCCTTCTCCTACGAGCAGTACTTC
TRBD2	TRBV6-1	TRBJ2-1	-	CASSLETSGGINEQFF	TGTGCCAGCAGTTTGGAGACTAGCGGGGGAATCAATGAGCAGTTCTTC
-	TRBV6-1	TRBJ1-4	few	CAGGVRAEEKLFF	TGTGCCGGGGGGGTCAGGGCTGAAGAAAAACTGTTTTTT
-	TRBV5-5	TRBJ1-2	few	CASSLTSSGYTF	TGTGCCAGCAGCTTGACAAGTTCGGGCTACACCTTC
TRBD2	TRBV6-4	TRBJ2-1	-	CASSELGGGASNEQFF	TGTGCCAGCAGTGAGCTAGGCGGGGGGGCCTCCAATGAGCAGTTCTTC
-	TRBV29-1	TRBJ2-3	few	CSVDRQPGADTQYF	TGCAGCGTTGATCGGCAGCCCGGAGCAGATACGCAGTATTTT
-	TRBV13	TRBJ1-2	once	CASSLLAGHGYTF	TGTGCCAGCAGCTTACTAGCAGGGCATGGCTACACCTTC
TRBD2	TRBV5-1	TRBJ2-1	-	CASSHRGGSYSYNEQFF	TGCGCCAGCAGCCACCGGGGGGGGTCGTACTCCTACAATGAGCAGTTCTTC
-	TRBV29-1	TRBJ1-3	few	CSVDPGVEGNTIYF	TGCAGCGTTGATCCAGGGGTGGAAGGAAACACCATATATTTT
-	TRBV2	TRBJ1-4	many	CATLGGRGNEKLFF	TGTGCCACCCTAGGAGGGCGCGGTAATGAAAAACTGTTTTTT
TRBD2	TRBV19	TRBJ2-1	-	CASSYGTSGVIGDEQFF	TGTGCCAGTAGTTATGGGACTAGCGGGGTCATCGGCGATGAGCAGTTCTTC
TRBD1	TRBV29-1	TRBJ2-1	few	CSAEGSGGLGDEQFF	TGCAGCGCCGAGGGGTCAGGGGGTCTCGGCGATGAGCAGTTCTTC
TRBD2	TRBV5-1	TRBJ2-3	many	CASSLSSGTDTQYF	TGCGCCAGCAGCTTGTCTAGCGGCACAGATACACAGTATTTT
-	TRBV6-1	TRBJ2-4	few	CASSEPPGRIAKNIQYF	TGTGCCAGCAGCGAGCCTCCGGGACGGATAGCCAAAAACATTCAGTACTTC
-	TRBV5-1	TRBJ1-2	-	CASSWGLGGYTF	TGCGCCAGCAGCTGGGGGCTTGGTGGCTACACCTTC
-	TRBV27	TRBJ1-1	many	CASSVYGAGANTEAFF	TGTGCCAGCAGTGTTTATGGGGCAGGGGCGAACACTGAAGCTTTCTTT
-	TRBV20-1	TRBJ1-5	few	CSASESNQPQHF	TGCAGTGCTAGTGAGAGCAATCAGCCCCAGCATTTT
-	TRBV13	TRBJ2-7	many	CASSLISSEQYF	TGTGCCAGCAGCTTAATCTCTTCCGAGCAGTACTTC
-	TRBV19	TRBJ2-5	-	CASSIVGGETQYF	TGTGCCAGTAGTATAGTCGGGGGAGAGACCCAGTACTTC
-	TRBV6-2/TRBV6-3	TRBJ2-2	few	CASSAIGTGELFF	TGTGCCAGCAGTGCTATCGGAACCGGGGAGCTGTTTTTT
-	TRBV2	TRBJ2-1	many	CASRLLSSYNEQFF	TGTGCCAGCAGACTATTGAGCTCCTACAATGAGCAGTTCTTC
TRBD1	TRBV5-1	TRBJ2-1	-	CASSWELPGQENNEQSF	TGCGCCAGCAGCTGGGAACTCCCGGGACAGGAAAACAATGAGCAGTCCTTC
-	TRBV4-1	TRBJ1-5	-	CASSQPTGGDQPQHF	TGCGCCAGCAGCCAACCAACGGGAGGGGATCAGCCCCAGCATTTT
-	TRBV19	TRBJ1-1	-	CASIPPGINTEAFF	TGTGCCAGTATCCCACCAGGGATTAACACTGAAGCTTTCTTT
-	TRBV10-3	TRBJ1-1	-	CAISESSIRSWAFF	TGTGCCATCAGTGAGTCGAGCATCAGATCGTGGGCTTTCTTT
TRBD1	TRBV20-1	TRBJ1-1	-	CSAGQGGGRNTEAFF	TGCAGTGCTGGACAGGGAGGGGGGCGGAACACTGAAGCTTTCTTT
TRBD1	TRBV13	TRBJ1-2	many	CASSFLDRRFGYTF	TGTGCCAGCAGCTTCCTGGACAGGCGGTTTGGCTACACCTTC
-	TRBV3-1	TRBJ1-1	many	CASSQKKGNTEAFF	TGTGCCAGCAGCCAAAAGAAAGGGAACACTGAAGCTTTCTTT
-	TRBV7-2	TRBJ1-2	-	CASTNTLRSVPWRYRGYTF	TGTGCCAGCACCAACACACTAAGGTCGGTGCCGTGGAGATACCGCGGCTACACCTTC